What follows are 16 T cell receptor beta chains derived from one specimen sequenced in a study of blood T cells in healthy people across ages. The use of a sample-barcoded 5' primer and a J-beta primer mix characterized a second PCR of about 7 to 12 cycles. MiXCR, run by TCRdb on the 5' RACE reads, gives a single entry per CDR3 protein. The sample contains roughly 1,100,000 distinct CDR3 sequences, 20% to 25% of which appear only once. These data were also filed under a second study, of T cells of mothers and their children.

Sample: blood. These receptors were obtained from a girl aged 2 to 10 in good health.

With respect to this clonotype: Germline and junction disagree at one end, which may indicate a read error. The CDR3 loop is CSASFTDTQYF. For the CDR3, the DNA is TGCAGTGCTAGTTTCACAGATACGCAGTACTTT. The chain joins TRBV20-1 to TRBJ2-3; no clear D gene. Per germline, CDR1 DFQATT and CDR2 SNEGSKA (reference sequence). The CDR3 has 11 residues.

This chain joins TRBV7-9 and TRBJ1-1; 10 nucleotides align to TRBD1. The CDR3 runs to 14 residues. Germline lookup yields CDR1 SEHNR and CDR2 FQNEAQ (reference sequence). With V trimmed by 4 bases and J by 7 bases, 6 bases remained unmatched. DNA for the CDR3: TGTGCCAGCAGCTCCCGGGACAGGGGAGATGAAGCTTTCTTT. It codes for CASSSRDRGDEAFF.

The chain is built from TRBV12-3 or TRBV12-4 and TRBJ1-4, with D hard to call. Trimming stripped 5 bases from V and 9 bases from J, with 10 bases between. The CDR3 runs to 12 residues. The CDR3 sequence is CASSGEEQKLFF. The CDR3, as DNA: TGTGCCAGCAGTGGGGAAGAACAAAAACTGTTTTTT.

This clonotype has only a few counts. The J gene is TRBJ2-7, the V gene TRBV7-9; TRBD1 aligns across 9 bases. The CDR3 spans 14 residues. Trimming at V came to 5 bases and at J to 3 bases, leaving 5 bases not matched to a gene. Looked up from germline, CDR1 is SEHNR and CDR2 is FQNEAQ (reference sequence). DNA for the CDR3: TGTGCCAGCAGCAAACAGGGGGCGGGCTACGAGCAGTACTTC. Protein sequence: CASSKQGAGYEQYF.

This chain uses TRBV6-1 with TRBJ2-4, with D tentatively TRBD1 (5 bases). Germline V lookup: CDR1 MNHNS, CDR2 SASEGT. The ends were cut back, 0 bases at V and 7 bases at J, with 16 bases in the middle. This CDR3 is built from 16 residues. The CDR3 spells CASSEASFDSKNIQYF. DNA for the CDR3: TGTGCCAGCAGTGAAGCGTCTTTCGACAGCAAGAACATTCAGTACTTC.

The chain employs TRBV29-1 and TRBJ2-7; the D gene is possibly TRBD2 (5 bases). The germline V gene has CDR1 SQVTM and CDR2 ANQGSEA. The CDR3 length is 13 residues. Trimming left V 5 bases short and J 1 base short, with 12 bases between. CDR3 protein: CSVRPGDSYEQYF. In DNA, the CDR3 is TGCAGCGTTCGCCCCGGGGATTCCTACGAGCAGTACTTC.

The rearrangement joins TRBV12-3 or TRBV12-4 to TRBJ1-2; no reliable D call. V was shortened by 6 bases and J by 6 bases, with 11 bases between the two germline ends. The CDR3 is 12 residues long. The CDR3 loop is CASRSGFDGYTF. CDR3 nucleotide sequence: TGTGCCAGCAGGAGCGGGTTTGATGGCTACACCTTC.

This clonotype was observed a handful of times. This chain joins TRBV6-6 and TRBJ2-2; the D gene is possibly TRBD1 (5 bases). The CDR3 has 15 amino acids. Looked up from germline, CDR1 is MNHNY and CDR2 is SVGAGI (reference sequence). The V end lost 1 base, the J end lost 5 bases, and 11 bases lay between the germline ends. The chain's CDR3 is CASSYWQGDTGELFF. CDR3 bases: TGTGCCAGCAGTTACTGGCAGGGCGATACCGGGGAGCTGTTTTTT.

A few counts support this clonotype. The J gene is TRBJ2-5, the V gene TRBV10-3; D ambiguous. V was trimmed by 4 bases and J by 1 base, leaving 10 bases between them. CDR3 length: 14 residues. Per the germline V gene, CDR1 is ENHRY and CDR2 is SYGVKD. CDR3 DNA sequence: TGTGCCATCAGTGCGGGCGGAACCCAAGAGACCCAGTACTTC. This translates into CAISAGGTQETQYF.

The V call is TRBV29-1, the J call TRBJ2-5; D unclear. CDR1 is SQVTM and CDR2 is ANQGSEA in the germline V gene. This CDR3 is built from 13 residues. V was shortened by 1 base and J by 1 base, with 7 bases between the two germline ends. Here the CDR3 reads CSVEASIQETQYF. The CDR3 nucleotides are TGCAGCGTTGAAGCCTCCATCCAAGAGACCCAGTACTTC.

This clonotype was seen only a few times. The chain joins TRBV24-1 to TRBJ1-5; possibly TRBD1 for D (6 bases). Trimming stripped 4 bases from V and 2 bases from J, with 14 bases between. This CDR3 comprises 16 residues. Germline CDR1 KGHDR, CDR2 SFDVKD. The chain's CDR3 is CATSDRQVLGNQPQHF. The CDR3, as DNA: TGTGCCACCAGTGACAGACAGGTTTTGGGCAATCAGCCCCAGCATTTT.

This clonotype showed up just a few times. The chain combines TRBV7-2 with TRBJ2-7, with D possibly TRBD2 on 6 matching bases. Trimming cost V 5 bases and J 3 bases, with 17 bases left between them. This CDR3 spans 15 amino acids. The V gene's germline CDR1 is SGHTA and CDR2 FQGNSA. CDR3 sequence reads: CASSIYWAGGYEQYF. For the CDR3, the DNA is TGTGCCAGCAGCATTTACTGGGCCGGGGGCTACGAGCAGTACTTC.

The genes are TRBV10-3 and TRBJ2-7; no definite D call. The germline V gene encodes CDR1 ENHRY and CDR2 SYGVKD. V shed 3 bases and J shed 1 base, with 13 bases lying between them. CDR3 size: 15 residues. The CDR3 sequence is CAISDPASPSYEQYF. In nucleotides, the CDR3 is TGTGCCATCAGTGATCCCGCTTCCCCATCCTACGAGCAGTACTTC.

This chain links TRBV10-3 with TRBJ2-2; D possibly corresponds to TRBD1 (6 bases). Trimming removed 8 bases at V and 4 bases at J, with 8 bases between. The CDR3 contains 12 residues. From germline, CDR1 is ENHRY and CDR2 SYGVKD. Written as DNA, the CDR3 is TGTGCCATCGGACAGAGCACCGGGGAGCTGTTTTTT. Amino acid sequence: CAIGQSTGELFF.

With respect to this clonotype: Here the CDR3 omits its conserved ending phenylalanine or tryptophan, so a read error is the likely source. The CDR3, as DNA: TGCAGCGTTTGGGGAACTAGGGATGAGCCCGAAGAGACCCAGTACGTC. As protein: CSVWGTRDEPEETQYV. V is TRBV29-1 and J is TRBJ2-5, with a tentative D call TRBD2 (5 bases). The germline gives CDR1 SQVTM, CDR2 ANQGSEA. Trimming shortened V by 5 bases and J by 3 bases, and 22 bases separated the two germline ends. This CDR3 has 16 amino acids.

The V and J genes are TRBV19 and TRBJ1-5; 8 bases line up with TRBD1. From germline, CDR1 is LNHDA and CDR2 SQIVND (reference sequence). The CDR3 runs to 15 residues. With 4 bases clipped from V and 7 bases from J, the junction kept 9 bases outside the gene matches. The CDR3 loop reads CASSTYRGTGQPQHF. The CDR3 nucleotides read TGTGCCAGTAGTACCTACAGGGGGACAGGACAGCCCCAGCATTTT.